This T cell receptor (beta chain) was identified in a study of brain metastases from non-small cell lung cancer. Overall study findings and caveats: Metastases had sparse T cells but largely shared repertoires with primaries. Compared with their matched primary tumors, around 69% of brain metastases showed expanded T-cell clones.

Method: immunoSEQ multiplex PCR; TCRdb's copy keeps in-frame clones and lacks some. The sample has 1,200 or so clones; 90% are singletons. Per the germline V gene, CDR1 is SEHNR and CDR2 is FQNEAQ (reference sequence). The CDR3 contains 13 residues. V was cut by 4 bases and J by 5 bases, with 11 bases left in between. Of note for this clone: The antigen is undetermined.

The source is a donor aged 40 or over with non-small cell lung cancer. The sequenced sample consisted of primary lung tumor tissue. The chain couples TRBV7-9 to TRBJ1-1, with a possible D match to TRBD1 (6 bases). CDR3 nucleotide sequence: TGTGCCAGCAGCTCCAGGACAGTTACTGAAGCTTTCTTT. Translating gives CASSSRTVTEAFF. Based on the CDR3 plus reference TRBV7-9 and TRBJ1-1, the full variable domain is DTGVSQNPRHKITKRGQNVTFRCDPISEHNRLYWYRQTLGQGPEFLTYFQNEAQLEKSRLLSDRFSAERPKGSFSTLEIQRTEQGDSAMYLCASSSRTVTEAFFGQGTRLTVV.